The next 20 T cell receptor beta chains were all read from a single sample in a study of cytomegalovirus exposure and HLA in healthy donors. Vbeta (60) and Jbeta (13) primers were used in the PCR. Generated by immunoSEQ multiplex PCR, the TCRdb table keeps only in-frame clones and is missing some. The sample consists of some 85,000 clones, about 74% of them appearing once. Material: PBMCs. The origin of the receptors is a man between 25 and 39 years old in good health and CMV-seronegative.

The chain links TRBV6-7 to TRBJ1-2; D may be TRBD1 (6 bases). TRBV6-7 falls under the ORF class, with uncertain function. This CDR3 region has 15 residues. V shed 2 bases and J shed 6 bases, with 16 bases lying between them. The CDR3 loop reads CASSYQMGGADGYTF. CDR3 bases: TGTGCCAGCAGTTACCAAATGGGGGGGGCGGATGGCTACACCTTC.

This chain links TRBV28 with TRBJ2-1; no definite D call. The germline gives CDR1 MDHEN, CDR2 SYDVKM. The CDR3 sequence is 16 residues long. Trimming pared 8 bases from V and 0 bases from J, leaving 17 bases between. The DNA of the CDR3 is TGTGCCAGCTCCCTGATCTATCCTGACTCCTACAATGAGCAGTTCTTC. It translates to CASSLIYPDSYNEQFF.

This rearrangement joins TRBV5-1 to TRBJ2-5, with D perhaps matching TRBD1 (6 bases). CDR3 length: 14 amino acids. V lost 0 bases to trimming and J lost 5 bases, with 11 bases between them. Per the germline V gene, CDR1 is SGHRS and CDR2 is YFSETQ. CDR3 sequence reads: CASSLVWGRETQYF. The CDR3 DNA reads TGCGCCAGCAGCTTGGTCTGGGGGCGTGAGACCCAGTACTTC.

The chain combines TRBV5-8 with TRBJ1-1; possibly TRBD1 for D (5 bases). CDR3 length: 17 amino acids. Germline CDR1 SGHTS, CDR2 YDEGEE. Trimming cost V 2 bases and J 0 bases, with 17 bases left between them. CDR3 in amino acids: CASSFNGVGVLNTEAFF. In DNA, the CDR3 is TGTGCCAGCAGCTTTAACGGAGTAGGGGTATTGAACACTGAAGCTTTCTTT.

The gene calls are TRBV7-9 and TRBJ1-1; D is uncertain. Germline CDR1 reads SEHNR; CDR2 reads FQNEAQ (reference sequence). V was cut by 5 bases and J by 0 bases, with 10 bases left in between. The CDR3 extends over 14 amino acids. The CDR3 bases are TGTGCCAGCAGCCACGATCGGGTGAACACTGAAGCTTTCTTT. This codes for CASSHDRVNTEAFF.

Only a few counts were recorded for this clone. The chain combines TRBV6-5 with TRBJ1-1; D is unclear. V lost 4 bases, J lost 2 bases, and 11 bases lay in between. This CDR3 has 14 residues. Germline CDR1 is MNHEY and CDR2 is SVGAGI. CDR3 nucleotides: TGTGCCAGCAGTTTAGAGGTTGGAAACACTGAAGCTTTCTTT. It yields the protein CASSLEVGNTEAFF.

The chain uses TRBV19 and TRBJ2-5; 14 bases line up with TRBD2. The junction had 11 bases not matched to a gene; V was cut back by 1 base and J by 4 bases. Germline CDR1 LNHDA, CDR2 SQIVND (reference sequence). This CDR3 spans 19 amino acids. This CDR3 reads CASSIGGTSGSTRVETQYF. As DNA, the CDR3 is TGTGCCAGTAGTATAGGAGGGACTAGCGGGAGTACAAGGGTAGAGACCCAGTACTTC.

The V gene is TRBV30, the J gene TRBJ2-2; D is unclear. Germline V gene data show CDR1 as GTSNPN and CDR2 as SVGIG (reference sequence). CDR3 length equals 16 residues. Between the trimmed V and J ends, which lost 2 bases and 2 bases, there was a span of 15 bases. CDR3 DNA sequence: TGTGCCTGGAGTCATCTGGGTAGCAGAAACACCGGGGAGCTGTTTTTT. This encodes CAWSHLGSRNTGELFF.

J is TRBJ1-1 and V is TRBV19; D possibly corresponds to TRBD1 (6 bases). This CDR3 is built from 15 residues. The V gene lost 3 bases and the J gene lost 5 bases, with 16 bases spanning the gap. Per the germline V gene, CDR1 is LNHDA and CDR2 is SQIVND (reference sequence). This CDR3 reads CASSIVTGKGTEAFF. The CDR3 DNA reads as TGTGCCAGTAGTATTGTAACAGGGAAAGGAACTGAAGCTTTCTTT.

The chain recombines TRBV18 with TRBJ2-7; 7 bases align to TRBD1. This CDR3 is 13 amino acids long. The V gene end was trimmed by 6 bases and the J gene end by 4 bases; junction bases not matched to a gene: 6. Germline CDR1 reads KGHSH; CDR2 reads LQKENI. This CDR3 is CASSPDREYEQYF. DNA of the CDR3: TGTGCCAGCTCCCCCGACAGGGAATACGAGCAGTACTTC.

CDR3 sequence reads: CASSQAGGGEKLFF. For the CDR3, the DNA is TGCGCCAGCAGCCAAGCTGGGGGCGGTGAAAAACTGTTTTTT. The J gene is TRBJ1-4, the V gene TRBV4-3; D may be TRBD1 (6 bases). V lost 1 base, J lost 7 bases, and 10 bases lay in between. The CDR3 spans 14 residues. The germline gives CDR1 LGHNA, CDR2 YSLEER.

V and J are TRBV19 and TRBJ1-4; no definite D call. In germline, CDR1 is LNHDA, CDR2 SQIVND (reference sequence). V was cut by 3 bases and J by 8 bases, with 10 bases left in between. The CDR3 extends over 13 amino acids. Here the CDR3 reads CASSIEGGEKLFF. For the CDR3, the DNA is TGTGCCAGTAGTATTGAGGGAGGCGAAAAACTGTTTTTT.

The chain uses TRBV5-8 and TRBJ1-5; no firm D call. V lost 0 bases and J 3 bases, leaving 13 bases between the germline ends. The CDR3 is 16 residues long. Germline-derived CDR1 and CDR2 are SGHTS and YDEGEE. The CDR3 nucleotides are TGTGCCAGCAGCTTGGGGCAGCGGCGCTCCAATCAGCCCCAGCATTTT. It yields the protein CASSLGQRRSNQPQHF.

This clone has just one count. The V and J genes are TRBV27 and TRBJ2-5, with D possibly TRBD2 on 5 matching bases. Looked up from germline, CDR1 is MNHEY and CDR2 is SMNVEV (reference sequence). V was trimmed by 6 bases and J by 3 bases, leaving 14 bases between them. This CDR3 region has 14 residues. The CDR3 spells CASSNPGEKETQYF. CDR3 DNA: TGTGCCAGCAGCAACCCCGGGGAAAAAGAGACCCAGTACTTC.

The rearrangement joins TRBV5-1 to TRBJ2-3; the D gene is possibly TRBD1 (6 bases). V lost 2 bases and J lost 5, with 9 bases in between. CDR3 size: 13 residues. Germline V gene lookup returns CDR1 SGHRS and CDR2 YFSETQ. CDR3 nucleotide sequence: TGCGCCAGCAGCTTCCAGGGGCAAGATACGCAGTATTTT. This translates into CASSFQGQDTQYF.

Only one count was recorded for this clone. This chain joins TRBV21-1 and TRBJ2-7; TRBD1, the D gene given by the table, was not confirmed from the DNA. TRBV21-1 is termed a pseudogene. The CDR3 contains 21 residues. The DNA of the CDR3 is TGTGCCAGCAGCAGACCGGCGCCGCAAAATCCGGGGGCGGGACAGGCCTACGAGCAGTACTTC. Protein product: CASSRPAPQNPGAGQAYEQYF.

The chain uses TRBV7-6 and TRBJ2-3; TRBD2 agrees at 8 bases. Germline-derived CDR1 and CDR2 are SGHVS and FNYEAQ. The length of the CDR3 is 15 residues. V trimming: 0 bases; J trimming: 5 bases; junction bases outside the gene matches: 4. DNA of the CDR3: TGTGCCAGCAGCTTAGCCGGGGGGGCCAAAGATACGCAGTATTTT. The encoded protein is CASSLAGGAKDTQYF.

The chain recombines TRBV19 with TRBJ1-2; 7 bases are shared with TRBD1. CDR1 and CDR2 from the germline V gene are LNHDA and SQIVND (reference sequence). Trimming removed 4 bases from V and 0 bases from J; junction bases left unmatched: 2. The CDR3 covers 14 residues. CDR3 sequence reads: CASSRDSANYGYTF. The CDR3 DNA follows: TGTGCCAGTAGTAGGGACAGCGCTAACTATGGCTACACCTTC. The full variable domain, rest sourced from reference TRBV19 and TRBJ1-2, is DGGITQSPKYLFRKEGQNVTLSCEQNLNHDAMYWYRQDPGQGLRLIYYSQIVNDFQKGDIAEGYSVSREKKESFPLTVTSAQKNPTAFYLCASSRDSANYGYTFGSGTRLTVV.

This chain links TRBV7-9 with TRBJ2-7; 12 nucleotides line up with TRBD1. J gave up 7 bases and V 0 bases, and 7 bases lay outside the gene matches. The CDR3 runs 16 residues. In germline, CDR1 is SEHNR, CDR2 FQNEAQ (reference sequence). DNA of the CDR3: TGTGCCAGCAGCTTAGCAACGGGACAGGGGGCTTGGGAGCAGTACTTC. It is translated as CASSLATGQGAWEQYF.

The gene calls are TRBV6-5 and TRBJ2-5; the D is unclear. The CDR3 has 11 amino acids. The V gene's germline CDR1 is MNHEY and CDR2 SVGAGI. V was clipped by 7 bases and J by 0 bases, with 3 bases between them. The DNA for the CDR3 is TGTGCCAGCACCTACCAAGAGACCCAGTACTTC. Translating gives CASTYQETQYF.